These T cell receptor beta chains were read from a single sample in a study of T cells in Graves' hyperthyroidism and ophthalmopathy. MiXCR, run by TCRdb on the multiplex PCR reads, gives a single entry per CDR3 protein. The sample gives roughly 530,000 distinct CDR3 sequences, approximately 17% of which show up once; about 16% is in the top ten. Material: blood. The receptors derive from a woman aged 18 to 35 with Graves' ophthalmopathy. Each CDR3 is given with its conserved first and last residue. D genes are given only for firm matches. Expanded clones are given a class, and other clones once, few, many or no size at all.

d_gene: TRBD1
v_gene: TRBV28
j_gene: TRBJ1-5
abundance: many
CDR3aa: CASSSHRGQPQHF
CDR3nt: TGTGCCAGCAGTTCCCACAGGGGTCAGCCCCAGCATTTT

d_gene: TRBD2
v_gene: TRBV7-8
j_gene: TRBJ2-5
abundance: many
CDR3aa: CASSLLLAAFKETQYF
CDR3nt: TGTGCCAGCAGCTTACTTCTAGCGGCTTTTAAAGAGACCCAGTACTTC

d_gene: TRBD2
v_gene: TRBV14
j_gene: TRBJ2-1
abundance: .
CDR3aa: CASSQPLAGVNEQFF
CDR3nt: TGTGCCAGCAGCCAACCTCTAGCGGGGGTCAATGAGCAGTTCTTC

d_gene: .
v_gene: TRBV19
j_gene: TRBJ1-2
abundance: .
CDR3aa: CASSIAGPGDGYTF
CDR3nt: TGTGCCAGTAGTATAGCTGGGCCTGGGGATGGCTACACCTTC

d_gene: .
v_gene: TRBV6-1
j_gene: TRBJ1-2
abundance: many
CDR3aa: CASSEDGRVGGYTF
CDR3nt: TGTGCCAGCAGTGAAGATGGCAGGGTGGGTGGCTACACCTTC

d_gene: .
v_gene: TRBV29-1
j_gene: TRBJ1-1
abundance: once
CDR3aa: CSVEEQGGAEAFF
CDR3nt: TGCAGCGTTGAAGAACAGGGAGGCGCTGAAGCTTTCTTT

d_gene: TRBD2
v_gene: TRBV19
j_gene: TRBJ2-7
abundance: .
CDR3aa: CASSNGLAGRGEQYF
CDR3nt: TGTGCCAGTAGTAACGGACTAGCCGGGAGAGGCGAGCAGTACTTC

d_gene: .
v_gene: TRBV19
j_gene: TRBJ2-1
abundance: .
CDR3aa: CASSNGKSYNEQFF
CDR3nt: TGTGCCAGTAGTAACGGAAAGTCCTACAATGAGCAGTTCTTC

d_gene: .
v_gene: TRBV10-3
j_gene: TRBJ2-2
abundance: .
CDR3aa: CAISGGQFNTGELFF
CDR3nt: TGTGCCATCAGTGGAGGACAGTTTAACACCGGGGAGCTGTTTTTT

d_gene: .
v_gene: TRBV6-1
j_gene: TRBJ2-7
abundance: many
CDR3aa: CASSYATYEQYF
CDR3nt: TGTGCCAGCAGTTACGCTACCTACGAGCAGTACTTC

d_gene: TRBD1
v_gene: TRBV4-1
j_gene: TRBJ1-5
abundance: few
CDR3aa: CASSQAQGAGNQPQHF
CDR3nt: TGCGCCAGCAGCCAAGCACAGGGGGCGGGCAATCAGCCCCAGCATTTT

d_gene: .
v_gene: TRBV20-1
j_gene: TRBJ2-5
abundance: .
CDR3aa: CSARPLRLALGETQYF
CDR3nt: TGCAGTGCTAGACCCCTACGCCTAGCGTTGGGAGAGACCCAGTACTTC

d_gene: .
v_gene: TRBV20-1
j_gene: TRBJ1-2
abundance: few
CDR3aa: CSARRGANYGYTF
CDR3nt: TGCAGTGCTAGACGTGGGGCGAACTATGGCTACACCTTC

d_gene: .
v_gene: TRBV20-1
j_gene: TRBJ2-7
abundance: few
CDR3aa: CSARDRGFYEQYF
CDR3nt: TGCAGTGCTAGAGACAGGGGATTTTACGAGCAGTACTTC

d_gene: .
v_gene: TRBV9
j_gene: TRBJ1-5
abundance: .
CDR3aa: CASSADGRFNQPQHF
CDR3nt: TGTGCCAGCAGCGCAGACGGGCGATTCAATCAGCCCCAGCATTTT

d_gene: .
v_gene: TRBV5-5
j_gene: TRBJ2-2
abundance: .
CDR3aa: CASTVDFFAGELFF
CDR3nt: TGTGCCAGTACCGTGGACTTTTTCGCCGGGGAGCTGTTTTTT

d_gene: .
v_gene: TRBV6-1
j_gene: TRBJ1-6
abundance: .
CDR3aa: CASSVTVEPLHF
CDR3nt: TGTGCCAGCAGTGTGACAGTAGAACCCCTCCACTTT

d_gene: TRBD1
v_gene: TRBV4-1
j_gene: TRBJ1-1
abundance: .
CDR3aa: CASSQSPRTGHNTEAFF
CDR3nt: TGCGCCAGCAGCCAAAGCCCTAGGACAGGGCATAACACTGAAGCTTTCTTT

d_gene: .
v_gene: TRBV10-2
j_gene: TRBJ1-6
abundance: .
CDR3aa: CASSESIGGAPLHF
CDR3nt: TGCGCCAGCAGTGAGTCGATCGGGGGAGCACCCCTCCACTTT

d_gene: TRBD2
v_gene: TRBV2
j_gene: TRBJ2-4
abundance: many
CDR3aa: CASRAEPLLAGGSLAKNIQYF
CDR3nt: TGTGCCAGCAGGGCCGAGCCCTTACTAGCGGGGGGCTCCCTAGCCAAAAACATTCAGTACTTC

d_gene: .
v_gene: TRBV5-1
j_gene: TRBJ2-7
abundance: .
CDR3aa: CASSSDPDSYEQYF
CDR3nt: TGCGCCAGCAGCTCGGATCCTGACTCCTACGAGCAGTACTTC

d_gene: TRBD1
v_gene: TRBV2
j_gene: TRBJ2-7
abundance: many
CDR3aa: CASREDRSYEQYF
CDR3nt: TGTGCCAGCAGAGAGGACAGGTCCTACGAGCAGTACTTC

d_gene: .
v_gene: TRBV18
j_gene: TRBJ2-5
abundance: many
CDR3aa: CASSPGDGPETQYF
CDR3nt: TGTGCCAGCTCACCAGGGGACGGACCAGAGACCCAGTACTTC

d_gene: TRBD2
v_gene: TRBV6-9
j_gene: TRBJ2-3
abundance: many
CDR3aa: CASSHTSGGVDTQYF
CDR3nt: TGTGCCAGCAGCCATACTAGCGGGGGGGTAGATACGCAGTATTTT

d_gene: .
v_gene: TRBV30
j_gene: TRBJ2-2
abundance: .
CDR3aa: CAWSGQANTGELFF
CDR3nt: TGTGCCTGGAGTGGACAGGCGAACACCGGGGAGCTGTTTTTT

d_gene: TRBD1
v_gene: TRBV28
j_gene: TRBJ2-6
abundance: .
CDR3aa: CASGPGGDVNF
CDR3nt: TGTGCCAGCGGCCCAGGGGGCGACGTGAATTTC

d_gene: .
v_gene: TRBV6-8
j_gene: TRBJ1-1
abundance: .
CDR3aa: CASSYSQDTEAFF
CDR3nt: TGTGCCAGCAGTTACTCGCAGGACACTGAAGCTTTCTTT

d_gene: TRBD1
v_gene: TRBV12-3/TRBV12-4
j_gene: TRBJ1-3
abundance: few
CDR3aa: CASSTTGGFGTIYF
CDR3nt: TGTGCCAGCAGTACGACAGGGGGTTTCGGAACCATATATTTT